A single sample is the source of the 23 T cell receptor beta chains below, sequenced in a study of tumor-infiltrating lymphocytes in primary liver carcinoma. Each 20-30 mg portion of unsorted bulk tissue served as the source for co-extraction of RNA and DNA. A primer in the constant region served to generate TCR beta cDNA from 500 to 600 ng of total RNA. Generation of the TCR beta libraries relied on three nested multiplex PCR rounds using slightly modified ARM-PCR. Primers for the first two PCR rounds were TRBV1-TRBV30 forward primers and a C-beta reverse primer (about 10 cycles per round). Each CDR3 protein gets one entry after TCRdb re-called the multiplex PCR reads with MiXCR. This repertoire shows under 150,000 distinct CDR3 sequences, approximately 68% found once; its top ten account for 8.1%. The sequenced sample consisted of tumor-adjacent normal liver tissue. The receptors here all came from a woman aged 55-69 years with primary liver carcinoma and hepatitis B virus infection.

About this clonotype: At one end, the junction sequence differs from germline, possibly due to a read error. The chain recombines TRBV12-3 or TRBV12-4 with TRBJ2-1; D is possibly TRBD2 (5 bases). The CDR3 is 15 residues long. The DNA for the CDR3 is TGTGCCGGCAGTTTCGGGGAACTGCCTACGTTTGAGAAGTTCTTC. This translates into CAGSFGELPTFEKFF.

A note on this clonotype: As the CDR3 is not closed by the conserved phenylalanine or tryptophan, this likely results from a read error. The chain uses TRBV4-1 and TRBJ2-1; D gene unclear. The V gene lost 5 bases and the J gene lost 6 bases, with 11 bases spanning the gap. Per the germline V gene, CDR1 is MGHRA and CDR2 is YSYEKL. The CDR3 consists of 13 residues. The CDR3: CASSFGPPNEQFV. CDR3 bases: TGCGCCAGCAGCTTCGGACCCCCCAATGAGCAGTTCGTC.

The sample holds a few counts of this clonotype. The chain is built from TRBV20-1 and TRBJ2-7; possible D gene TRBD1, 7 bases. CDR3 length: 13 residues. V lost 4 bases and J lost 1, with 11 bases in between. Germline values: CDR1 DFQATT, CDR2 SNEGSKA (reference sequence). CDR3 coding DNA: TGCAGTGCTATGGAGGGACAGTCCTACGAGCAGTACTTC. Translation: CSAMEGQSYEQYF.

Comment on this clonotype: The CDR3 end shows no conserved phenylalanine or tryptophan, and so a read error is likely. V usage is TRBV11-2 and J usage is TRBJ1-6; no definite D call. The CDR3 is 14 amino acids. CDR1 SGHAT and CDR2 FQNNGV come from the germline V gene. Here the CDR3 DNA reads TGTACCAGCAGCGAGTTTTGGTCGAATTCATCCCTCCACTTA. This sequence encodes CTSSEFWSNSSLHL.

Of note for this clonotype: Here the CDR3 omits its conserved ending phenylalanine or tryptophan, so a read error is the likely source. The genes are TRBV6-5 and TRBJ2-7; the match to TRBD1 covers 7 bases. From germline, CDR1 is MNHEY and CDR2 SVGAGI. There are 13 residues in the CDR3. CDR3 protein: CTSRTGAAYEQYY. As DNA, the CDR3 is TGTACCAGCAGAACAGGGGCCGCATACGAGCAGTACTAC.

Of note for this clonotype: At one boundary the junction diverges from the germline segment, which might be a read error. The V and J genes are TRBV12-3 or TRBV12-4 and TRBJ1-1; D is perhaps TRBD1 (6 bases). This CDR3 region has 13 residues. CDR3 sequence: CASNKQGTTVAFF. The CDR3 nucleotides read TGTGCCAGCAATAAACAGGGCACCACTGTAGCTTTCTTT.

The sample holds many counts of this clonotype. The gene calls are TRBV6-5 and TRBJ1-1; no clear D gene. The germline V gene has CDR1 MNHEY and CDR2 SVGAGI. The V gene lost 4 bases and the J gene lost 4 bases, with 10 bases spanning the gap. The CDR3 is made up of 13 amino acids. The CDR3 region has the DNA TGTGCCAGCAGTTTGAACCCGTTCACTGAAGCTTTCTTT. The encoded protein is CASSLNPFTEAFF.

With regard to this clonotype: The CDR3 end shows no conserved phenylalanine or tryptophan, and so a read error is likely. This CDR3 reads CSVDWGTVGAGGYTI. The CDR3 bases are TGCAGCGTTGATTGGGGGACAGTAGGGGCCGGCGGCTACACCATC. The gene calls are TRBV29-1 and TRBJ1-2; the match to TRBD1 covers 7 bases. Germline V gives CDR1 SQVTM, CDR2 ANQGSEA. V lost 3 bases and J lost 8; bases outside the gene matches: 15. CDR3 length equals 15 residues.

This clonotype was observed once. A read error may be the cause here, since a much bigger clone is one base away. V usage is TRBV5-1 and J usage is TRBJ2-6; 8 nucleotides agree with TRBD2. The CDR3 runs to 13 residues. Per germline, CDR1 SGHRS and CDR2 YFSETQ. DNA of the CDR3: TGCGCCAGCAGCCCCGGGGGGGACAACGTCCTGACTTTC. It encodes CASSPGGDNVLTF.

The sample holds many counts of this clonotype. The chain combines TRBV7-9 with TRBJ2-1; 10 bases agree with TRBD2. Germline values: CDR1 SEHNR, CDR2 FQNEAQ (reference sequence). Unmatched junction bases numbered 6, after V lost 2 bases and J lost 5 bases. CDR3 size: 16 residues. The CDR3 is CASSLITSGIDNEQFF. DNA for the CDR3: TGTGCCAGCAGCTTAATTACTAGCGGGATCGACAATGAGCAGTTCTTC.

Notes on this clonotype: The junction and the germline gene differ at one end; a read error may be behind it. The chain couples TRBV10-2 to TRBJ2-2; D gene ambiguous. The CDR3 is 12 residues long. The germline V gene has CDR1 WSHSY and CDR2 SAAADI. This chain's CDR3 is CVSCENTGELFF. The CDR3 DNA reads as TGCGTCAGCTGTGAAAACACCGGGGAGCTGTTTTTT.

This clonotype was counted once. The CDR3 does not close with the conserved phenylalanine or tryptophan, likely indicating a read error. The DNA is left out, because the CDR3 cannot be placed on it with certainty; the CDR3 is given as TCRdb lists it. The J gene is TRBJ2-7, the V gene TRBV11-2; the D call TRBD1 from the table was never checked on the DNA. Per germline, CDR1 SGHAT and CDR2 FQNNGV. The CDR3 extends over 15 residues, inclusive of both ends. This CDR3 reads CASSLRWTGENEEYL.

The chain links TRBV12-5 to TRBJ2-4, with D possibly matching TRBD1 (5 bases). V gave up 8 bases and J gave up 0 bases, with 20 bases separating them. The CDR3 covers 17 residues. In germline, CDR1 is LGHNT, CDR2 FRNRAP. CDR3: CASCWTSDSLAKNIQYF. The CDR3 DNA is TGTGCTAGTTGTTGGACCTCAGACAGTCTAGCCAAAAACATTCAGTACTTC.

Concerning this clonotype: This CDR3 fails to terminate in the conserved phenylalanine or tryptophan, so it likely reflects a read error. J is TRBJ2-1 and V is TRBV28, with 9 bases matching TRBD2. This CDR3 contains 14 residues. The V gene end was trimmed by 10 bases and the J gene end by 5 bases; junction bases not matched to a gene: 9. Germline CDR1 is MDHEN and CDR2 is SYDVKM. CDR3 region: CATDPGTSHNEQFL. CDR3 bases: TGTGCCACCGATCCCGGGACTAGCCACAATGAGCAGTTCTTA.

The chain carries TRBV30 and TRBJ2-3; D ambiguous. The ends were cut back, 8 bases at V and 2 bases at J, with 17 bases in the middle. This CDR3 spans 14 amino acids. Germline lookup yields CDR1 GTSNPN and CDR2 SVGIG (reference sequence). In DNA, the CDR3 is TGTGCCCTGTCCAGAGGCAGGACCACAGATACGCAGTATTTT. Amino acid sequence: CALSRGRTTDTQYF.

This clonotype occurred many times. J is TRBJ2-7 and V is TRBV4-2, with 10 bases aligning to TRBD2. After removal of 2 bases from V and 4 bases from J, the junction contained 5 bases not matched to a gene. There are 15 residues in the CDR3. Germline V gene data show CDR1 as LGHNA and CDR2 as YNFKEQ. The CDR3 is CASSQPGTSEYEQYF. The CDR3 coding sequence is TGTGCCAGCAGCCAACCCGGGACTAGCGAGTACGAGCAGTACTTC.

Concerning this clonotype: At one end the junction does not follow the germline gene, possibly because of a read error. This chain connects TRBV11-3 to TRBJ2-7; TRBD1 matches 8 bases. The germline V gene has CDR1 SGHNT and CDR2 YENEEA. The CDR3 has 15 amino acids. The CDR3 coding sequence is TGTGCCAGCAGCCCCGGAACAGGGGGTAACTACGAGCGGTACTTC. It specifies CASSPGTGGNYERYF.

Regarding this clonotype: One end of the junction does not line up with germline, which may come from a read error. The chain uses TRBV25-1 and TRBJ2-5, with a tentative D call TRBD1 (5 bases). From germline, CDR1 is MGHDK and CDR2 SYGVNS. The CDR3 runs 17 residues. CDR3 coding DNA: TGTGCCAGCAGTGAAGGAAGGGGCCTCTCAGCCCAAGAGATCCAGTACTTC. Residues: CASSEGRGLSAQEIQYF.

A note on this clonotype: A read error is possible here, since a much larger clone lies one base away. V and J are TRBV28 and TRBJ1-1; no clear D gene. The CDR3 covers 12 residues. Germline V gene lookup returns CDR1 MDHEN and CDR2 SYDVKM. Trimming left V 3 bases short and J 6 bases short, with 8 bases between. The CDR3 DNA follows: TGTGCCAGCAGTTTTCCCCACCCTGAAGCTTTCTTT. It translates to CASSFPHPEAFF.

A remark on this clonotype: One base away lies a much larger clone, so this may be a sequencing read error. The chain links TRBV28 to TRBJ2-1; D unclear. The CDR3 contains 12 residues. V lost 5 bases and J 8 bases, leaving 10 bases between the germline ends. CDR1 is MDHEN, CDR2 SYDVKM, per germline. CDR3 protein: CASSILGDEQFF. In DNA form, the CDR3 reads TGTGCCAGCAGTATATTAGGCGATGAGCAGTTCTTC.

Comment on this clonotype: Compared with germline, one end of the junction differs, possibly owing to a read error. The J gene is TRBJ2-7, the V gene TRBV28; possibly TRBD1 for D (6 bases). The germline V gene encodes CDR1 MDHEN and CDR2 SYDVKM. This CDR3 contains 15 residues. The DNA for the CDR3 is TGTGTCAGCGGCTATTTGGGGACACCCAATTACGAGCGGTACTTC. Residues: CVSGYLGTPNYERYF.

This clonotype was seen more than once but under ten times. As the CDR3 is not closed by the conserved phenylalanine or tryptophan, this likely results from a read error. It is unclear where the CDR3 begins or ends on the DNA, so no DNA is shown, and the CDR3 is as TCRdb lists it. J is TRBJ2-1 and V is TRBV28. CDR1 is MDHEN, CDR2 SYDVKM, per germline. With termini counted, the CDR3 has 14 amino acids. The CDR3: CASSFFTTDNEQFS.

As concerns this clonotype: At one end, the junction sequence differs from germline, possibly due to a read error. The rearrangement links TRBV11-2 to TRBJ2-3; 8 bases fit TRBD2. CDR3 length equals 17 residues. CDR1 is SGHAT, CDR2 FQNNGV, per germline. The DNA for the CDR3 is TGTACCAGCAGCTTAGGGGGACTAGAGTACACGTCAGATACGCAGTATTTT. Encoded protein: CTSSLGGLEYTSDTQYF.